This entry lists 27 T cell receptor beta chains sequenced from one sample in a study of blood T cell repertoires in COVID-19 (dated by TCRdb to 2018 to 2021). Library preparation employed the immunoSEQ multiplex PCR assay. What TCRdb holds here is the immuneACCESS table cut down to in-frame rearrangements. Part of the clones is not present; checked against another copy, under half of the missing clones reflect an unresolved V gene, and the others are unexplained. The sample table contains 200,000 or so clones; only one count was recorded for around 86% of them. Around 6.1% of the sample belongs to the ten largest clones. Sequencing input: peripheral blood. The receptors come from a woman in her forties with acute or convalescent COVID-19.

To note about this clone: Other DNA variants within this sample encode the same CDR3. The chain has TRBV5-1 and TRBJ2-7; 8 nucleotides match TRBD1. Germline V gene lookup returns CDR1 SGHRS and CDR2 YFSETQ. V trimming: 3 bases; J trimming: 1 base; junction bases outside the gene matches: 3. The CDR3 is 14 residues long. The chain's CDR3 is CASSSGTGSYEQYF. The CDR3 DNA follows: TGCGCCAGCAGCTCGGGGACAGGTTCCTACGAGCAGTACTTC.

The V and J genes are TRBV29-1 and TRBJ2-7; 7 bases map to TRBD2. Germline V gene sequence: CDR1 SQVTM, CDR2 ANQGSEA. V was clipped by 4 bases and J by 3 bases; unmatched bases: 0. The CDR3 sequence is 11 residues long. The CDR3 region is CSVGDYYEQYF. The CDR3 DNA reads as TGCAGCGTTGGGGACTACTACGAGCAGTACTTC.

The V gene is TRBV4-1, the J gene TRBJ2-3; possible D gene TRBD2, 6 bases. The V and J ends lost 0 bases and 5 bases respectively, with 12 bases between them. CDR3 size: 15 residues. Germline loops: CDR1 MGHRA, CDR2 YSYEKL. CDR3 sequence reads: CASSQEGLGGDTQYF. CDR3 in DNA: TGCGCCAGCAGCCAAGAGGGACTCGGCGGAGATACGCAGTATTTT.

The CDR3: CASSQGGIGSGDQYF. The CDR3 DNA follows: TGTGCCAGCAGCCAAGGAGGAATAGGTAGCGGGGATCAGTACTTC. The chain uses TRBV4-2 and TRBJ2-5; TRBD2 matches 8 bases. The CDR3 spans 15 residues. Looked up from germline, CDR1 is LGHNA and CDR2 is YNFKEQ. J gave up 11 bases and V 1 base, and 12 bases lay outside the gene matches.

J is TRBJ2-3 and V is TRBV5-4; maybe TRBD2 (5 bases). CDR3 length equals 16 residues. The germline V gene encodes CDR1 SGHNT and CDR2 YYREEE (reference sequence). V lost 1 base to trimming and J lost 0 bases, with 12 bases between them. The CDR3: CASSLPSGRSTDTQYF. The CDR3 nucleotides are TGTGCCAGCAGCTTGCCGTCGGGGAGAAGCACAGATACGCAGTATTTT.

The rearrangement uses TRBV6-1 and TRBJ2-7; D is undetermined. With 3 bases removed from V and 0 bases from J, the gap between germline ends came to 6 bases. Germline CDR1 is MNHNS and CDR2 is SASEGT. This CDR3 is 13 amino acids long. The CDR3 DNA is TGTGCCAGCAGTGAGGGCCTCTCCTACGAGCAGTACTTC. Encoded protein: CASSEGLSYEQYF.

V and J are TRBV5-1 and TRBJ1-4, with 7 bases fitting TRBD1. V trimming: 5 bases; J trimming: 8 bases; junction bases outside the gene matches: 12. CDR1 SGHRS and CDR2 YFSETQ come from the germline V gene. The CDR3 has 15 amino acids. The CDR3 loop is CASSDRAGMREKLFF. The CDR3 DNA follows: TGCGCCAGCAGTGACAGGGCGGGGATGCGGGAAAAACTGTTTTTT.

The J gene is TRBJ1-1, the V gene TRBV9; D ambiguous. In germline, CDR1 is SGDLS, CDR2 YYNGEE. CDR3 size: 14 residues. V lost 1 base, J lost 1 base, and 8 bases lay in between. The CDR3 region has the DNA TGTGCCAGCAGCGTAACAGCACAGAACACTGAAGCTTTCTTT. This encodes CASSVTAQNTEAFF.

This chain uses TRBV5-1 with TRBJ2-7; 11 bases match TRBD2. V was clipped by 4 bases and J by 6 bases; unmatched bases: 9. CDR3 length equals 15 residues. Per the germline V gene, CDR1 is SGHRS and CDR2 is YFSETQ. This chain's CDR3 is CASSQITGTSGEQYF. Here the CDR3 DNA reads TGCGCCAGCAGCCAGATAACCGGGACTAGCGGCGAGCAGTACTTC.

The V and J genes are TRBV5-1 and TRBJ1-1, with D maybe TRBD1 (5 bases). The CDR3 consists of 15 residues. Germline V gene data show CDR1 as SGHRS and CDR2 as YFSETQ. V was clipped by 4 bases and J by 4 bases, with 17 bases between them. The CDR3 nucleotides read TGCGCCAGCAGCCCCCGGGGGGGTCGGGGCACTGAAGCTTTCTTT. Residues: CASSPRGGRGTEAFF. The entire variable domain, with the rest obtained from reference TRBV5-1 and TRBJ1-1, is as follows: KAGVTQTPRYLIKTRGQQVTLSCSPISGHRSVSWYQQTPGQGLQFLFEYFSETQRNKGNFPGRFSGRQFSNSRSEMNVSTLELGDSALYLCASSPRGGRGTEAFFGQGTRLTVV.

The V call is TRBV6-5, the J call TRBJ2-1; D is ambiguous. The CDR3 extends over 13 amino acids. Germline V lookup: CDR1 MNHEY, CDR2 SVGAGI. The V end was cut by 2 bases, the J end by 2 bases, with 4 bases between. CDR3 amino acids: CASSYRAYNEQFF. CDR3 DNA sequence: TGTGCCAGCAGTTACCGGGCCTACAATGAGCAGTTCTTC.

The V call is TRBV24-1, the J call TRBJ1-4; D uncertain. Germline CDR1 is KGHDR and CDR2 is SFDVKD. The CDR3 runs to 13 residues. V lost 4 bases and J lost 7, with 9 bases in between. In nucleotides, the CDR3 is TGTGCCACCAGTGAACGAATCGGTGAAAAACTGTTTTTT. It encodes CATSERIGEKLFF.

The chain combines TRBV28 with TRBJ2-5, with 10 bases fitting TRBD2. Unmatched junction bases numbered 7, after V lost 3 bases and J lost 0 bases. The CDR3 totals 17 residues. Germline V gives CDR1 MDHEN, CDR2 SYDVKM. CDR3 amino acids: CASSLWTSGDYQETQYF. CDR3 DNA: TGTGCCAGCAGTTTGTGGACTAGCGGTGATTACCAAGAGACCCAGTACTTC.

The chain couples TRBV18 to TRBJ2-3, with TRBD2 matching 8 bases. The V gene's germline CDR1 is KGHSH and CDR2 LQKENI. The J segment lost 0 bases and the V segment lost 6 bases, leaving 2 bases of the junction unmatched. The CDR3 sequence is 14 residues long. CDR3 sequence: CASSVAGSTDTQYF. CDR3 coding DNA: TGTGCCAGCTCCGTAGCGGGGAGCACAGATACGCAGTATTTT.

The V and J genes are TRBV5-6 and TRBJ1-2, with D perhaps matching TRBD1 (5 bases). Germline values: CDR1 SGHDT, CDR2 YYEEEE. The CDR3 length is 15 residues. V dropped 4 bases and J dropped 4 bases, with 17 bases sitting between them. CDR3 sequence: CASSMDTLVVYGYTF. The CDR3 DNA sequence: TGTGCCAGCAGCATGGACACCCTCGTTGTCTATGGCTACACCTTC.

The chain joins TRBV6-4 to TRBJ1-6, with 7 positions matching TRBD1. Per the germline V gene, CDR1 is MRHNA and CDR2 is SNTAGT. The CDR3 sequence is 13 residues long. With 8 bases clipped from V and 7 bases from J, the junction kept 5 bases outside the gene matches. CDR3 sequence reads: CASRMGQNSPLHF. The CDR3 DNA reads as TGTGCCAGCCGAATGGGACAGAATTCACCCCTCCACTTT.

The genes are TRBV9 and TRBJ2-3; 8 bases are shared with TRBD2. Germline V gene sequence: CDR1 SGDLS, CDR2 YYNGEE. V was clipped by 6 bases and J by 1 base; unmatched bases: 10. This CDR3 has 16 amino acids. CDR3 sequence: CASNPDPAGGTDTQYF. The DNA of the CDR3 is TGTGCCAGCAACCCCGACCCAGCGGGGGGCACAGATACGCAGTATTTT.

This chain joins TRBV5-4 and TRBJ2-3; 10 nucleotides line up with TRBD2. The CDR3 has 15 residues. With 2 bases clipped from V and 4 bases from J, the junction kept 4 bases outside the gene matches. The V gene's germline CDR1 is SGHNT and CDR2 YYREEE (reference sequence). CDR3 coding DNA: TGTGCCAGCAGCTTCAGCGGGGGGGGCGCAGATACGCAGTATTTT. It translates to CASSFSGGGADTQYF.

The chain's CDR3 is CASSQSVNTEAFF. CDR3 in DNA: TGTGCCAGCAGCCAATCCGTGAACACTGAAGCTTTCTTT. This sequence joins TRBV14 and TRBJ1-1; D is unresolved. Trimming took off 2 bases at V and 0 bases at J, with 4 bases between the two ends. The CDR3 loop spans 13 amino acids. The germline gives CDR1 SGHDN, CDR2 FVKESK.

The DNA for the CDR3 is TGCGCCAGCAGCTTAGGGGGCGCGAGCGACGAAGCTTTCTTT. It encodes CASSLGGASDEAFF. V is TRBV5-1 and J is TRBJ1-1; 7 nucleotides agree with TRBD1. The trim removed 2 bases at V and 8 bases at J, leaving 9 bases unmatched. The length of the CDR3 is 14 residues. Per germline, CDR1 SGHRS and CDR2 YFSETQ.

The CDR3 reads CASSGGTGSDTQYF. For the CDR3, the DNA is TGTGCCAGCAGCGGTGGGACAGGGTCAGATACGCAGTATTTT. V gene TRBV9 combines with J gene TRBJ2-3, with TRBD1 matching 9 bases. CDR1 is SGDLS and CDR2 is YYNGEE in the germline V gene. Trimming took 3 bases from V and 4 from J; bases not matched to a gene: 3. The CDR3 is 14 amino acids.

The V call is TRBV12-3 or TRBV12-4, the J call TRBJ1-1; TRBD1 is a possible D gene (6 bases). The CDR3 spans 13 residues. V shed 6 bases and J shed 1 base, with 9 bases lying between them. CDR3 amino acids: CASRQGTNTEAFF. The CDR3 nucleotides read TGTGCCAGCAGACAGGGTACGAACACTGAAGCTTTCTTT.

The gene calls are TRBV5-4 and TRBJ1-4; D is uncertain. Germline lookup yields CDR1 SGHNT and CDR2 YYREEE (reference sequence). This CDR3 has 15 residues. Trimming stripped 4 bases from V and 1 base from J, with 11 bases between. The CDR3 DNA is TGTGCCAGCAGCGATTTTGGAGGAACTAATGAAAAACTGTTTTTT. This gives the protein CASSDFGGTNEKLFF. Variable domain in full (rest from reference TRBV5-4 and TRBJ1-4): ETGVTQSPTHLIKTRGQQVTLRCSSQSGHNTVSWYQQALGQGPQFIFQYYREEENGRGNFPPRFSGLQFPNYSSELNVNALELDDSALYLCASSDFGGTNEKLFFGSGTQLSVL.

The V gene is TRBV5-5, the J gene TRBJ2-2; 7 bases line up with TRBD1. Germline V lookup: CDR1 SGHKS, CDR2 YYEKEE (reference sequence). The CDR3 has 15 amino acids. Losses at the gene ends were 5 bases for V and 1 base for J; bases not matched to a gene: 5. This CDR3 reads CASRQQGMNTGELFF. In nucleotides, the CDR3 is TGTGCCAGCAGACAACAGGGGATGAACACCGGGGAGCTGTTTTTT.

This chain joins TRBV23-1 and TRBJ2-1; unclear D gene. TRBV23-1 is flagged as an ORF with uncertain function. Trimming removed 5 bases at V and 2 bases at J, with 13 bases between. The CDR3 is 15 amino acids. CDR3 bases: TGCGCCAGCAGTAGACTCCTGATCCCCTACAATGAGCAGTTCTTC. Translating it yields CASSRLLIPYNEQFF.

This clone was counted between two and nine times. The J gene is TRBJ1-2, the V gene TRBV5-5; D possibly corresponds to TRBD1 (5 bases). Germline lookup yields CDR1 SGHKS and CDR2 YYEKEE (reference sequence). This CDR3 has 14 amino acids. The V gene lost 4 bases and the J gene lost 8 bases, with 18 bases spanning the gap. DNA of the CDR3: TGTGCCAGCAGCGTCCAGGGTGGTGGTTACGGCTACACCTTC. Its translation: CASSVQGGGYGYTF.

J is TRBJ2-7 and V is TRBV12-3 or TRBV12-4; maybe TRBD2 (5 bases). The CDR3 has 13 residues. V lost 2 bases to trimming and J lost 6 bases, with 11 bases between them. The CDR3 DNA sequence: TGTGCCAGCAGTTTAATCGAGGGTCCCGAGCAGTACTTC. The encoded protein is CASSLIEGPEQYF.